These 13 T cell receptor beta chains came from one sample sequenced in a study of blood T cell repertoires in COVID-19. The data were produced by immunoSEQ multiplex PCR, yet TCRdb's version contains in-frame clones alone and is incomplete. This table holds about 130,000 clones, about 86% found once. Sequencing was performed on PBMCs or T cells enriched from blood (not recorded which). These receptors came from a man in his fifties or sixties who had recovered from COVID-19.

This clone was counted many times. The chain carries TRBV12-3 or TRBV12-4 and TRBJ1-2; TRBD1 matches at 10 bases. The CDR3 covers 12 residues. Trimming cost V 11 bases and J 4 bases; bases outside gene matches: 4. The CDR3 nucleotides are TGTGCCGCCCGGGACAGGGGCTATGGCTACACCTTC. Translating gives CAARDRGYGYTF.

This chain joins TRBV18 and TRBJ1-3; D perhaps matches TRBD1 (5 bases). From germline, CDR1 is KGHSH and CDR2 LQKENI. With 3 bases removed from V and 0 bases from J, the gap between germline ends came to 18 bases. The CDR3 totals 18 residues. For the CDR3, the DNA is TGTGCCAGCTCACCGACTTTACGGACACCGAGCTCTGGAAACACCATATATTTT. Its protein product is CASSPTLRTPSSGNTIYF.

The rearrangement joins TRBV11-2 to TRBJ1-1; D uncertain. The germline V gene encodes CDR1 SGHAT and CDR2 FQNNGV. The V and J ends lost 3 bases and 8 bases respectively, with 7 bases between them. The CDR3 extends over 11 amino acids. In nucleotides, the CDR3 is TGTGCCAGCAGCTTTGGCCCAGAAGCTTTCTTT. This translates into CASSFGPEAFF.

This clone was recorded only once. V gene TRBV28 combines with J gene TRBJ1-1, with D unclear. CDR3 length: 11 residues. Germline lookup yields CDR1 MDHEN and CDR2 SYDVKM. Trimming took 7 bases from V and 3 from J, leaving 6 bases between them. The CDR3 loop reads CASNTHTEAFF. The CDR3 DNA is TGTGCCAGCAACACCCACACTGAAGCTTTCTTT.

This clone was found once. V gene TRBV4-3 combines with J gene TRBJ2-2, with 9 nucleotides matching TRBD2. The germline V gene encodes CDR1 LGHNA and CDR2 YSLEER. CDR3 length equals 16 residues. Trimming cost V 0 bases and J 9 bases; bases outside gene matches: 8. In DNA form, the CDR3 reads TGCGCCAGCAGCCAAGATCGGGGGCGGGGGGGATGGGAGCTGTTTTTT. This gives the protein CASSQDRGRGGWELFF.

The CDR3 nucleotides are TGTGCCAGCAGCTTAACATTAATCAGCACTGAAGCTTTCTTT. This sequence encodes CASSLTLISTEAFF. The chain employs TRBV7-2 and TRBJ1-1; no clear D gene. The germline CDR1 and CDR2 sequences are SGHTA and FQGNSA. CDR3 size: 14 residues. Trimming left V 2 bases short and J 4 bases short, with 11 bases between.

V gene TRBV3-1 (or the pseudogene TRBV3-2) combines with J gene TRBJ2-5, with D possibly TRBD2 on 6 matching bases. This CDR3 is 13 amino acids long. In germline, CDR1 is LGHDT, CDR2 YNNKEL (reference sequence). V was trimmed by 6 bases and J by 5 bases, leaving 13 bases between them. As DNA, the CDR3 is TGTGCCAGCAGTTTGGCAGGAGGGGAGACCCAGTACTTC. Translated: CASSLAGGETQYF.

This clone was seen only a few times. The genes are TRBV5-4 and TRBJ1-4; 8 nucleotides agree with TRBD1. Germline CDR1 is SGHNT and CDR2 is YYREEE (reference sequence). The CDR3 loop spans 15 amino acids. V was pared by 4 bases and J by 5 bases, with 7 bases of the junction left unmatched. CDR3 in DNA: TGTGCCAGCAGCGCCCGGGGACAGGCGAATGAAAAACTGTTTTTT. Protein product: CASSARGQANEKLFF.

This chain links TRBV5-5 with TRBJ1-5, with TRBD1 matching over 8 bases. V dropped 4 bases and J dropped 0; count of bases not matched to a gene: 9. The CDR3 has 17 residues. Germline-derived CDR1 and CDR2 are SGHKS and YYEKEE (reference sequence). CDR3 in amino acids: CASSRSRTGNSNQPQHF. The DNA for the CDR3 is TGTGCCAGCAGCCGTTCTAGGACAGGGAATAGCAATCAGCCCCAGCATTTT.

V gene TRBV6-5 combines with J gene TRBJ1-5; possibly TRBD1 for D (5 bases). This CDR3 contains 13 residues. Germline V gene sequence: CDR1 MNHEY, CDR2 SVGAGI. The V end was cut by 7 bases, the J end by 7 bases, with 14 bases between. In nucleotides, the CDR3 is TGTGCCAGCAAGGCGGCACCAGGGCAGCCCCAGCATTTT. It yields the protein CASKAAPGQPQHF.

This sequence joins TRBV9 and TRBJ2-5, with 12 bases lining up with TRBD2. The CDR3 loop spans 17 amino acids. The germline V gene has CDR1 SGDLS and CDR2 YYNGEE. J gave up 1 base and V 4 bases, and 8 bases lay outside the gene matches. The CDR3, as DNA: TGTGCCAGCAGCCCCCGAGGACTAGCGGGGTCCCAAGAGACCCAGTACTTC. It encodes CASSPRGLAGSQETQYF. The whole variable domain, remainder taken from reference TRBV9 and TRBJ2-5, is DSGVTQTPKHLITATGQRVTLRCSPRSGDLSVYWYQQSLDQGLQFLIQYYNGEERAKGNILERFSAQQFPDLHSELNLSSLELGDSALYFCASSPRGLAGSQETQYFGPGTRLLVL.

The genes are TRBV4-1 and TRBJ2-7; D remains unclear. V was cut by 1 base and J by 0 bases, with 4 bases left in between. The germline V gene encodes CDR1 MGHRA and CDR2 YSYEKL. The CDR3 totals 13 residues. The CDR3 spells CASSQASSYEQYF. DNA of the CDR3: TGCGCCAGCAGCCAAGCGAGCTCCTACGAGCAGTACTTC.

The rearrangement links TRBV6-1 to TRBJ2-2; 8 positions match TRBD2. Losses at the gene ends were 3 bases for V and 2 bases for J; bases not matched to a gene: 5. Germline V gives CDR1 MNHNS, CDR2 SASEGT. The CDR3 is 16 amino acids. CDR3 DNA sequence: TGTGCCAGCAGTGAGCGGCGGGGGGCCAACACCGGGGAGCTGTTTTTT. It translates to CASSERRGANTGELFF.